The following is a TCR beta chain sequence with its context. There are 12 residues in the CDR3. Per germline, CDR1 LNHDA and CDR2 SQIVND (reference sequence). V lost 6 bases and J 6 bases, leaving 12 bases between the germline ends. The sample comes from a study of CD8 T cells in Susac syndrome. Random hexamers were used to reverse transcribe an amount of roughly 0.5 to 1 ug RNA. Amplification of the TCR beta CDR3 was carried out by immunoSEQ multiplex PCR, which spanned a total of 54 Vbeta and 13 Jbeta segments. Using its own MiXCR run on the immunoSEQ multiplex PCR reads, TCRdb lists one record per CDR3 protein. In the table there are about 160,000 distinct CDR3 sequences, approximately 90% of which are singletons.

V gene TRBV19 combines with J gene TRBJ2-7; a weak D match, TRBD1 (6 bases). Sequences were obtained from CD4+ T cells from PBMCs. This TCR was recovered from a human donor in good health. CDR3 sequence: CASSRDNREQYF. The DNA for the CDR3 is TGTGCCAGTAGCAGGGACAACCGCGAGCAGTACTTC.